This TCR beta chain comes out of a study of CD8 T cells in ankylosing spondylitis. TCRdb re-analysed the 5' RACE reads in MiXCR, keeping a single row per CDR3 protein. Found here are 230,000 or so distinct CDR3 sequences, 20% to 30% of them singletons; the top ten hold over 0.55%. There are 15 residues in the CDR3. V dropped 2 bases and J dropped 1; count of bases not matched to a gene: 2. CDR1 is MNHEY and CDR2 is SVGAGI in the germline V gene. The source material was blood, either unsorted or a sorted T cell fraction (not recorded which). This receptor was taken from a male donor with ankylosing spondylitis or in good health (not recorded which). The rearrangement links TRBV6-5 to TRBJ2-3; 8 nucleotides agree with TRBD2. In nucleotides, the CDR3 is TGTGCCAGCAGTTACGACGGGGGGGGCACAGATACGCAGTATTTT. Its protein product is CASSYDGGGTDTQYF.